This note documents a single TCR beta chain sequence. Repertoires were generated with immunoSEQ multiplex PCR, while TCRdb's copy carries only in-frame clones and drops some. The table includes some 140,000 clones, around 90% detected once. The data belong to a study of T cell responses to AZD1222 COVID-19 vaccine. The CDR3 has 14 residues. Germline CDR1 and CDR2: SGHRS and YFSETQ. The V gene end was trimmed by 4 bases and the J gene end by 6 bases; junction bases not matched to a gene: 6. The receptor comes from an adult in good health. The input for sequencing was peripheral blood, taken on day 0 of AZD1222 vaccination. The chain combines TRBV5-1 with TRBJ2-1, with TRBD2 matching 8 bases. CDR3 nucleotides: TGCGCCAGCAGCGGTAGCGGGGCCCTCAATGAGCAGTTCTTC. Its translation is CASSGSGALNEQFF.